This entry describes one T cell receptor (beta chain). In its sample, this clonotype was seen many times. Its specific antigen is unknown. Base-call qualities are not available, and no considerably larger clone is one nucleotide away. The data belong to a study of CXCR3 chemokines and chemotherapy response in bladder cancer (dated by TCRdb to between 2021 and 2022). Study-level background: The study tested whether activity of the CXCR3 chemokine system within human bladder cancer tumors predicted response to chemotherapy.

Libraries were made using PCR. TCRdb names Illumina HiSeq 2500 as the instrument used. The public reads were reanalyzed by TCRdb: fastp trimming at Q25, MiXCR alignment, in-frame beta chains only. When rows share a CDR3 protein, they turn into one entry using the most common DNA and genes. Present in this sample are some 3,000 distinct CDR3 sequences, 26% of which were seen just once. Jointly, the top ten make up approximately 14% of the sample. The germline V gene (reference sequence) specifies DFQATT as CDR1 and SNEGSKA as CDR2. After removal of 2 bases from V and 1 base from J, the junction retains 10 bases not matched to a gene. Reading from cysteine to phenylalanine, the CDR3 counts 16 amino acids. Left in the record is the CDR3 DNA by itself, 48 bases read in frame from the first base.

This TCR was recovered from a human donor with bladder cancer that did not respond to neoadjuvant chemotherapy. The material was obtained from a patient whose treatment included neoadjuvant chemotherapy. The V and J segments used are TRBV20-1 and TRBJ1-2, with 7 central nucleotides matching TRBD1. The DNA is as follows: TGCAGTGCTAGACCCACCACAGGGGCAAGTAACTATGGCTACACCTTC. Its product reads: CSARPTTGASNYGYTF.